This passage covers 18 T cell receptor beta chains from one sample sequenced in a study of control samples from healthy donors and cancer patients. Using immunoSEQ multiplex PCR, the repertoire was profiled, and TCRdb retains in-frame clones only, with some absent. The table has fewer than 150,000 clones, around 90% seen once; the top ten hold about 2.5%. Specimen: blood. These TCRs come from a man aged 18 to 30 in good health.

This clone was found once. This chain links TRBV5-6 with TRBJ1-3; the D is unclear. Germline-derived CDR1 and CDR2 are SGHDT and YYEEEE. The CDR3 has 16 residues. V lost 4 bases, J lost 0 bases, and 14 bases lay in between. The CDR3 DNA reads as TGTGCCAGCAGCCAACACGGGATCCTCTCTGGAAACACCATATATTTT. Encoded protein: CASSQHGILSGNTIYF.

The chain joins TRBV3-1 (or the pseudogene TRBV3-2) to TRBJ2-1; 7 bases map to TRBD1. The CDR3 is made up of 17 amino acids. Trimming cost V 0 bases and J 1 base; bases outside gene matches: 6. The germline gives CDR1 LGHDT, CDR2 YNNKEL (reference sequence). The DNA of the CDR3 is TGTGCCAGCAGCCAAGATGTGACAGGGATGTCCTACAATGAGCAGTTCTTC. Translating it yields CASSQDVTGMSYNEQFF.

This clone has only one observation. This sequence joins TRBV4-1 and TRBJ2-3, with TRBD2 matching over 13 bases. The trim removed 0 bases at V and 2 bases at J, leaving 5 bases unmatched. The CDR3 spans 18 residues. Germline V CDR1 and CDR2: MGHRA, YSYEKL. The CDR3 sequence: CASSQEAGLAGDTDTQYF. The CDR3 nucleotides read TGCGCCAGCAGCCAAGAAGCCGGACTAGCGGGAGACACAGATACGCAGTATTTT.

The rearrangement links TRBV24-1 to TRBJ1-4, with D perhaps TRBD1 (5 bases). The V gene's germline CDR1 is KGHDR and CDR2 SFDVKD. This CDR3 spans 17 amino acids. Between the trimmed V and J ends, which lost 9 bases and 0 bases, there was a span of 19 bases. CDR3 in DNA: TGTGCCACCCTGAAAGGGACGCTCCTTTCAACTAATGAAAAACTGTTTTTT. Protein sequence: CATLKGTLLSTNEKLFF.

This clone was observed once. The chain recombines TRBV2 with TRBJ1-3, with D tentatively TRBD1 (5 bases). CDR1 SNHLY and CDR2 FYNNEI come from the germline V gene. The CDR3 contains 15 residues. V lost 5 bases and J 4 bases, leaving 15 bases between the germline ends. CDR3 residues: CASSNTGPWGNTIYF. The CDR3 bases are TGTGCCAGCAGTAATACAGGACCGTGGGGAAACACCATATATTTT.

The CDR3 loop reads CASSPQDEQFF. CDR3 DNA sequence: TGTGCCAGCTCACCTCAGGATGAGCAGTTCTTC. The rearrangement links TRBV18 to TRBJ2-1; no reliable D call. There are 11 residues in the CDR3. The V gene lost 3 bases and the J gene lost 8 bases, with 5 bases spanning the gap. Germline CDR1 KGHSH, CDR2 LQKENI.

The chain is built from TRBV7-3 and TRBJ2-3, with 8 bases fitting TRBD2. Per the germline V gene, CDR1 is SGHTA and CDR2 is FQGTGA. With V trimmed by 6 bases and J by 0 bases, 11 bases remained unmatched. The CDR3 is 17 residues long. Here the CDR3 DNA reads TGTGCCAGCAGTCCCGGCCTAGCGGGTTCTAGCACAGATACGCAGTATTTT. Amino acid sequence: CASSPGLAGSSTDTQYF.

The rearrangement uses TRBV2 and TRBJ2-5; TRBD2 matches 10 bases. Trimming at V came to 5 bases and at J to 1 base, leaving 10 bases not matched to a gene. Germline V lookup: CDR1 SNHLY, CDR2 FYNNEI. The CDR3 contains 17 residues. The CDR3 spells CASSRLFSGGFQETQYF. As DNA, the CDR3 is TGTGCCAGCAGTCGCCTTTTTAGCGGGGGGTTCCAAGAGACCCAGTACTTC.

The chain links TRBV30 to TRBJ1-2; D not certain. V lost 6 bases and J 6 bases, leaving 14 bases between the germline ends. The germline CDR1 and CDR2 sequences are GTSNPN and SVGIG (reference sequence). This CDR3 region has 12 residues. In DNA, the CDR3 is TGTGCCTGTACCCCCCAAAGCGATGGCTACACCTTC. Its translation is CACTPQSDGYTF.

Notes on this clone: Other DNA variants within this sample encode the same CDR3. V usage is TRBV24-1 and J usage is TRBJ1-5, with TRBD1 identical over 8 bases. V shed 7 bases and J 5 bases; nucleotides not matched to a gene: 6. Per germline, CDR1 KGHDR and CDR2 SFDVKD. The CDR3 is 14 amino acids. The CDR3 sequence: CATSSGQGYQPQHF. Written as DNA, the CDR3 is TGTGCCACCAGCTCCGGACAGGGTTATCAGCCCCAGCATTTT.

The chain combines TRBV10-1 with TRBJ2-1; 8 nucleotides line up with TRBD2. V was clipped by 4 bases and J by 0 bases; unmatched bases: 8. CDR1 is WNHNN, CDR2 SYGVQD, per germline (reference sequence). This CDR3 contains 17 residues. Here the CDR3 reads CASSGNSGTSSYNEQFF. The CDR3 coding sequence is TGCGCCAGCAGTGGAAATAGCGGGACGAGCTCCTACAATGAGCAGTTCTTC.

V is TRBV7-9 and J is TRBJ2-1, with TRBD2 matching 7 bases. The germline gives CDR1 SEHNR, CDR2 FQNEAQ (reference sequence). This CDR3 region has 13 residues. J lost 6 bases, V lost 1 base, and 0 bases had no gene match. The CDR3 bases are TGTGCCAGCAGCTTAGGCGGGGGCAATGAGCAGTTCTTC. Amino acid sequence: CASSLGGGNEQFF.

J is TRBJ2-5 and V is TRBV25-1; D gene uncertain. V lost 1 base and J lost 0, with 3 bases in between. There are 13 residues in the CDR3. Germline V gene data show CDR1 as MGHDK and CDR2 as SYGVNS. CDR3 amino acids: CASSEFHQETQYF. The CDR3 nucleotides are TGTGCCAGCAGTGAATTCCACCAAGAGACCCAGTACTTC.

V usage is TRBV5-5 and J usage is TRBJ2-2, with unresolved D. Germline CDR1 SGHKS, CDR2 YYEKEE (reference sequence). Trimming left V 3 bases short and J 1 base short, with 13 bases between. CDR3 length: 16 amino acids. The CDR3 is CASSSHRPGNTGELFF. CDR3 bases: TGTGCCAGCAGCTCCCATCGCCCCGGGAACACCGGGGAGCTGTTTTTT.

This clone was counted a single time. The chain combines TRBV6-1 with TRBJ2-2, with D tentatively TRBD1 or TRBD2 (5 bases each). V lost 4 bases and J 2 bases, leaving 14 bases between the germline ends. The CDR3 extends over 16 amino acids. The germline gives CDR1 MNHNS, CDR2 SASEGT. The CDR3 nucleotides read TGTGCCAGCAGTGGACGCCTTGGGGGAAACACCGGGGAGCTGTTTTTT. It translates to CASSGRLGGNTGELFF.

The DNA for the CDR3 is TGTGCCAGCACCCCCGGTTATAGCGGACACACAGATACGCAGTATTTT. This sequence encodes CASTPGYSGHTDTQYF. V and J are TRBV7-9 and TRBJ2-3, with D maybe TRBD2 (6 bases). The V end lost 7 bases, the J end lost 2 bases, and 19 bases lay between the germline ends. The CDR3 loop spans 16 amino acids. CDR1 and CDR2 (germline): SEHNR, FQNEAQ (reference sequence).

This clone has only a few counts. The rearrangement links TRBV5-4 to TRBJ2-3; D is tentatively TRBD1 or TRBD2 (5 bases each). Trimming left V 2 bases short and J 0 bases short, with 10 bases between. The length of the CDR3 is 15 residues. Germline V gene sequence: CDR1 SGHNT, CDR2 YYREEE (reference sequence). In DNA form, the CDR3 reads TGTGCCAGCAGCTTCCGGGGACCTAGCACAGATACGCAGTATTTT. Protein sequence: CASSFRGPSTDTQYF.

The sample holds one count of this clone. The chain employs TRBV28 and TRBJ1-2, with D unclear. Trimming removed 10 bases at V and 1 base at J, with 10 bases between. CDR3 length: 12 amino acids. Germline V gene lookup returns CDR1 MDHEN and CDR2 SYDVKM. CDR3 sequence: CAISLDNYGYTF. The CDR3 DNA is TGTGCCATCAGCCTTGATAACTATGGCTACACCTTC.